This passage covers 13 T cell receptor beta chains from one sample sequenced in a study of blood T cell repertoires in COVID-19. This table comes from immunoSEQ multiplex PCR, and its TCRdb copy is limited to in-frame clones, with some not included. The data show a few hundred thousand clones, 65% to 90% seen once. Sequencing was performed on peripheral blood. The receptor source for this set is a human donor in a cohort sampled during active COVID-19.

The V and J genes are TRBV30 and TRBJ1-2; 8 nucleotides agree with TRBD1. The V gene's germline CDR1 is GTSNPN and CDR2 SVGIG (reference sequence). The V gene end was trimmed by 5 bases and the J gene end by 2 bases; junction bases not matched to a gene: 7. The CDR3 spans 14 residues. The CDR3 nucleotides read TGTGCCTGGCGGCGACAGGGGCCCAACTATGGCTACACCTTC. The encoded protein is CAWRRQGPNYGYTF.

The V gene is TRBV6-5, the J gene TRBJ1-6, with D tentatively TRBD1 (6 bases). The CDR3 is 14 amino acids. Germline CDR1 reads MNHEY; CDR2 reads SVGAGI. Trimming pared 8 bases from V and 7 bases from J, leaving 15 bases between. The CDR3 DNA reads as TGTGCCAGCCACAGGGTGGGTGTAAATTCACCCCTCCACTTT. Its protein is CASHRVGVNSPLHF.

This chain links TRBV7-2 with TRBJ2-3; D is ambiguous. This CDR3 comprises 14 residues. In germline, CDR1 is SGHTA, CDR2 FQGNSA. V shed 5 bases and J shed 2 bases, with 11 bases lying between them. As DNA, the CDR3 is TGTGCCAGCAGCCCTGGGCCGCCCACAGATACGCAGTATTTT. This sequence encodes CASSPGPPTDTQYF.

This clone was seen just once. The V gene is TRBV5-1, the J gene TRBJ2-7; 7 bases fit TRBD1. The CDR3 totals 15 residues. The trim removed 0 bases at V and 5 bases at J, leaving 8 bases unmatched. The germline CDR1 and CDR2 sequences are SGHRS and YFSETQ. CDR3 nucleotide sequence: TGCGCCAGCAGCTTGGGGACAGGCATCACCCACGAGCAGTACTTC. Translating it yields CASSLGTGITHEQYF.

This clone was detected only once. The J gene is TRBJ1-2, the V gene TRBV19; TRBD1 agrees at 7 bases. CDR1 is LNHDA, CDR2 SQIVND, per germline (reference sequence). V lost 6 bases to trimming and J lost 0 bases; unmatched junction nucleotides: 4. There are 14 residues in the CDR3. As DNA, the CDR3 is TGTGCCAGTAGCGGGACAGTTTCTAACTATGGCTACACCTTC. Encoded protein: CASSGTVSNYGYTF.

This clone has more than one count but fewer than ten. This chain joins TRBV7-8 and TRBJ2-5, with D possibly TRBD1 on 5 matching bases. The length of the CDR3 is 14 residues. Germline V gives CDR1 SGHVS, CDR2 FQNEAQ. V lost 5 bases and J lost 0, with 10 bases in between. The CDR3 sequence is CASSIDSYQETQYF. The CDR3 region has the DNA TGTGCCAGCAGCATTGACAGTTACCAAGAGACCCAGTACTTC.

This clone was counted only a few times. The chain uses TRBV19 and TRBJ2-7; 14 positions agree with TRBD2. J lost 5 bases, V lost 5 bases, and 8 bases had no gene match. Germline V gene sequence: CDR1 LNHDA, CDR2 SQIVND (reference sequence). This CDR3 has 16 amino acids. The CDR3, as DNA: TGTGCCAGTAGTGAGGGGACTAGCGGGAGAAAGAACGAGCAGTACTTC. This codes for CASSEGTSGRKNEQYF.

The chain recombines TRBV4-2 with TRBJ1-2; 9 positions match TRBD1. With V trimmed by 0 bases and J by 4 bases, 12 bases remained unmatched. Looked up from germline, CDR1 is LGHNA and CDR2 is YNFKEQ. The CDR3 extends over 18 amino acids. CDR3 nucleotide sequence: TGTGCCAGCAGCCAAGATACAGGTCGGGACAGGGCTACCTATGGCTACACCTTC. Its translation: CASSQDTGRDRATYGYTF.

Comment on this clone: Other nucleotide sequences from this sample produce the same CDR3. The chain combines TRBV7-2 with TRBJ2-1; D possibly corresponds to TRBD2 (5 bases). V lost 3 bases and J 0 bases, leaving 9 bases between the germline ends. Germline V lookup: CDR1 SGHTA, CDR2 FQGNSA. This CDR3 contains 15 residues. CDR3 sequence reads: CASSFRGSSYNEQFF. CDR3 DNA: TGTGCCAGCAGCTTCCGAGGGAGCTCCTACAATGAGCAGTTCTTC.

The CDR3 is CASAGTGNEKLFF. CDR3 sequence (DNA): TGTGCCAGTGCCGGGACAGGAAATGAAAAACTGTTTTTT. This sequence joins TRBV6-5 and TRBJ1-4, with TRBD1 identical over 8 bases. The ends lost 9 bases at V and 5 bases at J; junction bases unmatched: 5. The CDR3 is 13 residues long. Germline CDR1 MNHEY, CDR2 SVGAGI.

This rearrangement joins TRBV5-1 to TRBJ1-6; D possibly corresponds to TRBD1 (6 bases). V was clipped by 1 base and J by 10 bases, with 12 bases between them. The CDR3 is made up of 14 amino acids. Germline CDR1 reads SGHRS; CDR2 reads YFSETQ. CDR3 DNA: TGCGCCAGCAGCTTGACAGGGACCCAATCACCCCTCCACTTT. Its protein product is CASSLTGTQSPLHF.

The chain combines TRBV28 with TRBJ2-3; TRBD1 matches at 8 bases. The junction had 12 bases not matched to a gene; V was cut back by 6 bases and J by 4 bases. This CDR3 region has 16 residues. Germline loops: CDR1 MDHEN, CDR2 SYDVKM. The CDR3 DNA reads as TGTGCCAGCAGGCCCTCCCGGGACAGGCCCTCAGATACGCAGTATTTT. It is translated as CASRPSRDRPSDTQYF.

The chain joins TRBV7-9 to TRBJ2-1; D perhaps matches TRBD1 (6 bases). The CDR3 runs 14 residues. Germline CDR1 is SEHNR and CDR2 is FQNEAQ (reference sequence). V was clipped by 2 bases and J by 7 bases, with 12 bases between them. This chain's CDR3 is CASSLRAGENEQFF. CDR3 nucleotide sequence: TGTGCCAGCAGCTTAAGGGCAGGGGAGAATGAGCAGTTCTTC.